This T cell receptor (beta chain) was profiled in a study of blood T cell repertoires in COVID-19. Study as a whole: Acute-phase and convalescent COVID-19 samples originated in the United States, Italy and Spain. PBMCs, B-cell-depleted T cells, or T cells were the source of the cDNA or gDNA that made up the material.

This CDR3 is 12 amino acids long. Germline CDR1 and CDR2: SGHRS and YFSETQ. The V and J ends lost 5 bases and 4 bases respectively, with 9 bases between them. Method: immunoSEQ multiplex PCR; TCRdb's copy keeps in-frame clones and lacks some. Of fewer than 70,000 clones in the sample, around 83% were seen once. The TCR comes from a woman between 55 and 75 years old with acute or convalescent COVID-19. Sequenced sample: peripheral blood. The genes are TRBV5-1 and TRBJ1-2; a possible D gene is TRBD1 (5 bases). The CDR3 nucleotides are TGCGCCAGCAGTGGGGGGAGCTATGGCTACACCTTC. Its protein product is CASSGGSYGYTF.